Listed here are 15 T cell receptor beta chains from one sample, sequenced in a study of blood T cell repertoires in COVID-19. Sequencing used immunoSEQ multiplex PCR; TCRdb keeps in-frame clones, though not all of them. The sample comprises about 240,000 clones, 88% of which are singletons, and 0.65% to 0.95% rests with the top ten. Sequencing used peripheral blood. Every receptor here comes from a woman aged 25 to 45 with acute or convalescent COVID-19.

CDR3 sequence: CASSQVARLAGGESYNEQFF. CDR3 in DNA: TGTGCCAGCAGCCAAGTCGCGAGACTAGCGGGAGGGGAATCCTACAATGAGCAGTTCTTC. The gene calls are TRBV3-1 (or the pseudogene TRBV3-2) and TRBJ2-1; TRBD2 aligns across 14 bases. The V gene end was trimmed by 1 base and the J gene end by 1 base; junction bases not matched to a gene: 9. This CDR3 has 20 amino acids. The germline gives CDR1 LGHDT, CDR2 YNNKEL (reference sequence).

The J gene is TRBJ1-1, the V gene TRBV19; tentative D call: TRBD1 (6 bases). This CDR3 comprises 13 residues. V lost 9 bases and J lost 1, with 12 bases in between. Germline V gene lookup returns CDR1 LNHDA and CDR2 SQIVND (reference sequence). The CDR3 nucleotides are TGTGCCAGCGGGCGACAGGCGAACACTGAAGCTTTCTTT. It codes for CASGRQANTEAFF.

The rearrangement joins TRBV6-4 to TRBJ2-1; no clear D. The germline V gene has CDR1 MRHNA and CDR2 SNTAGT. V shed 4 bases and J shed 5 bases, with 6 bases lying between them. There are 12 residues in the CDR3. In DNA, the CDR3 is TGTGCCAGCAGTGTTTCTCACAATGAGCAGTTCTTC. Amino acid sequence: CASSVSHNEQFF.

The genes are TRBV6-2 or TRBV6-3 and TRBJ2-2; maybe TRBD1 (6 bases). V dropped 6 bases and J dropped 5 bases, with 13 bases sitting between them. The CDR3 runs 14 residues. Germline loops: CDR1 MNHEY, CDR2 SVGEGT. CDR3 DNA sequence: TGTGCCAGCAGCATACAGGGAACGACCGGGGAGCTGTTTTTT. Translation gives CASSIQGTTGELFF.

The V and J genes are TRBV6-2 or TRBV6-3 and TRBJ2-5; 15 bases agree with TRBD2. V shed 6 bases, J shed 5 bases, and the junction held 1 base outside the gene matches. Germline CDR1 is MNHEY and CDR2 is SVGEGT. The CDR3 spans 14 residues. The CDR3 DNA reads as TGTGCCAGCAGCGGGACTAGCGGGAGGGAGACCCAGTACTTC. Translation: CASSGTSGRETQYF.

This chain links TRBV7-9 with TRBJ1-5; weak D call: TRBD1 (5 bases). Germline assignment: CDR1 SEHNR and CDR2 FQNEAQ (reference sequence). V was shortened by 1 base and J by 5 bases, with 21 bases between the two germline ends. The CDR3 is made up of 18 amino acids. The CDR3 here is CASSLGGGGWTLDQPQHF. CDR3 bases: TGTGCCAGCAGCTTAGGGGGCGGGGGTTGGACCCTAGATCAGCCCCAGCATTTT. Full variable domain (remainder filled in from reference TRBV7-9 and TRBJ1-5): DTGVSQNPRHKITKRGQNVTFRCDPISEHNRLYWYRQTLGQGPEFLTYFQNEAQLEKSRLLSDRFSAERPKGSFSTLEIQRTEQGDSAMYLCASSLGGGGWTLDQPQHFGDGTRLSIL.

This rearrangement joins TRBV29-1 to TRBJ1-3; TRBD1 matches 7 bases. This CDR3 is 14 amino acids long. Germline assignment: CDR1 SQVTM and CDR2 ANQGSEA. V was pared by 4 bases and J by 4 bases, with 7 bases of the junction left unmatched. As DNA, the CDR3 is TGCAGCGTTGGAACAGGGGTCGCCGGAAACACCATATATTTT. Translating gives CSVGTGVAGNTIYF.

This clone came up a few times. The chain has TRBV4-3 and TRBJ1-5; no firm D call. This CDR3 comprises 15 residues. V was trimmed by 0 bases and J by 0 bases, leaving 6 bases between them. CDR1 and CDR2 (germline): LGHNA, YSLEER. CDR3 in DNA: TGCGCCAGCAGCCAAGATTTAGATAGCAATCAGCCCCAGCATTTT. It specifies CASSQDLDSNQPQHF.

This clone appeared once. This sequence joins TRBV24-1 and TRBJ1-2; 7 positions match TRBD1. Trimming at V came to 4 bases and at J to 2 bases, leaving 9 bases not matched to a gene. This CDR3 comprises 16 residues. Germline CDR1 reads KGHDR; CDR2 reads SFDVKD. The CDR3 sequence is CATSDRTQGYNYGYTF. As DNA, the CDR3 is TGTGCCACCAGTGACCGAACACAGGGGTACAACTATGGCTACACCTTC.

The chain links TRBV9 to TRBJ2-7; tentatively, D is TRBD2 (6 bases). The germline V gene has CDR1 SGDLS and CDR2 YYNGEE. The length of the CDR3 is 15 residues. Trimming left V 4 bases short and J 0 bases short, with 14 bases between. The CDR3 loop reads CASSPRGDSSYEQYF. The CDR3, as DNA: TGTGCCAGCAGCCCAAGAGGGGACTCCTCCTACGAGCAGTACTTC. The full variable domain, in which reference TRBV9 and TRBJ2-7 provide the parts outside the CDR3, is DSGVTQTPKHLITATGQRVTLRCSPRSGDLSVYWYQQSLDQGLQFLIQYYNGEERAKGNILERFSAQQFPDLHSELNLSSLELGDSALYFCASSPRGDSSYEQYFGPGTRLTVT.

V usage is TRBV18 and J usage is TRBJ2-5; 7 bases align to TRBD1. Germline-derived CDR1 and CDR2 are KGHSH and LQKENI. Trimming took 1 base from V and 3 from J; bases not matched to a gene: 11. The CDR3 runs 17 residues. The CDR3 sequence is CASSPQKTGTAEETQYF. CDR3 nucleotide sequence: TGTGCCAGCTCACCACAAAAGACCGGGACAGCCGAAGAGACCCAGTACTTC.

This chain joins TRBV2 and TRBJ1-2; D might be TRBD1 (5 bases). V was cut by 7 bases and J by 3 bases, with 9 bases left in between. The length of the CDR3 is 12 residues. The germline V gene has CDR1 SNHLY and CDR2 FYNNEI. The CDR3 loop reads CASITGDYGYTF. DNA for the CDR3: TGTGCCAGCATCACGGGGGACTATGGCTACACCTTC.

This clone was seen only once. This rearrangement joins TRBV7-9 to TRBJ2-1, with a tentative D call TRBD1 (5 bases). The length of the CDR3 is 15 residues. Germline-derived CDR1 and CDR2 are SEHNR and FQNEAQ (reference sequence). Trimming shortened V by 1 base and J by 0 bases, and 7 bases separated the two germline ends. CDR3 loop: CASSLGGDSYNEQFF. CDR3 nucleotide sequence: TGTGCCAGCAGCTTAGGGGGCGACTCCTACAATGAGCAGTTCTTC.

V gene TRBV7-2 combines with J gene TRBJ2-2, with TRBD2 identical over 7 bases. The V gene's germline CDR1 is SGHTA and CDR2 FQGNSA. This CDR3 region has 15 residues. The trim removed 5 bases at V and 1 base at J, leaving 4 bases unmatched. The CDR3: CASSREVRNTGELFF. CDR3 bases: TGTGCCAGCAGCCGGGAGGTACGGAACACCGGGGAGCTGTTTTTT.

The chain is built from TRBV30 and TRBJ1-5; 8 positions match TRBD1. The CDR3 is 15 residues long. J lost 7 bases, V lost 4 bases, and 12 bases had no gene match. In germline, CDR1 is GTSNPN, CDR2 SVGIG (reference sequence). The CDR3 is CAWIHRTGTLQPQHF. The CDR3 bases are TGTGCCTGGATTCATCGGACAGGGACTCTCCAGCCCCAGCATTTT.